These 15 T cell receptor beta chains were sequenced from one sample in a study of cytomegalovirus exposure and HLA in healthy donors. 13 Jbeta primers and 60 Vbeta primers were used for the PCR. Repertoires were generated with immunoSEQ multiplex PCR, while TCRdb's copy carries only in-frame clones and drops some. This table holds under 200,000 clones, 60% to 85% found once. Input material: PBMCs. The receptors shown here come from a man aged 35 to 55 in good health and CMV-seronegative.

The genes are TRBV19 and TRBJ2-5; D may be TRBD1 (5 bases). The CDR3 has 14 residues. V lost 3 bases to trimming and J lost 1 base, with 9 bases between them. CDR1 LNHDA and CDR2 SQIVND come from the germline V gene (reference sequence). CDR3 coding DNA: TGTGCCAGTAGTATCGGCAGGGCCCAAGAGACCCAGTACTTC. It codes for CASSIGRAQETQYF.

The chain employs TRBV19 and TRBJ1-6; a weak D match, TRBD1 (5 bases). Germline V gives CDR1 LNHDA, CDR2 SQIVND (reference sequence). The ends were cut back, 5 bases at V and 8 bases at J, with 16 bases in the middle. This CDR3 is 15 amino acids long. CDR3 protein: CASSAPVQGDSPLHF. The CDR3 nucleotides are TGTGCCAGTAGTGCACCGGTTCAGGGTGATTCACCCCTCCACTTT.

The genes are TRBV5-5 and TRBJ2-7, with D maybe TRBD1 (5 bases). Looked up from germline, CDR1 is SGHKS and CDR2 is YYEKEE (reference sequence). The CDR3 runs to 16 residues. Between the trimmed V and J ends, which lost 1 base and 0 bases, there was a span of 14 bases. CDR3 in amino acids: CASSLSQGLSSYEQYF. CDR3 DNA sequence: TGTGCCAGCAGCTTGAGTCAGGGCCTAAGCTCCTACGAGCAGTACTTC.

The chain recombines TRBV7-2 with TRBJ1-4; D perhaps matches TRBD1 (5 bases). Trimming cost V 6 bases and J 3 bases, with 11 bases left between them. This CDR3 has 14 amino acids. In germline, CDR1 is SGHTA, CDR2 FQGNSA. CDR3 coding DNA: TGTGCCAGCAGGCGGGACCGCTCTAATGAAAAACTGTTTTTT. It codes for CASRRDRSNEKLFF.

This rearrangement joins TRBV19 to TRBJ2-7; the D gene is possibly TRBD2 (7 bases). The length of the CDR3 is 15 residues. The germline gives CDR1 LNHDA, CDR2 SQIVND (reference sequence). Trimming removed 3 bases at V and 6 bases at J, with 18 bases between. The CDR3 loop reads CASSMGGASPPEQYF. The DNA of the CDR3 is TGTGCCAGTAGTATGGGGGGGGCCTCTCCCCCCGAGCAGTACTTC.

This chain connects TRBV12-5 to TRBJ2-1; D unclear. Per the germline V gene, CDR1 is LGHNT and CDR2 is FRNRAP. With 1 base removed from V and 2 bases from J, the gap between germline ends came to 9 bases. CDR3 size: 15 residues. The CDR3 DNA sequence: TGTGCTAGTGGTTTGGACAGTTGGCCCTACAATGAGCAGTTCTTC. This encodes CASGLDSWPYNEQFF.

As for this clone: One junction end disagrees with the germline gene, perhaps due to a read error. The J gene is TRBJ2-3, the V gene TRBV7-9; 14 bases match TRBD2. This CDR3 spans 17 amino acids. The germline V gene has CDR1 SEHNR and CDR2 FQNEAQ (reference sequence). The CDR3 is CSSSSTGLAGDTDTQYF. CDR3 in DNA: TGTTCCAGCAGCTCTACGGGACTAGCGGGGGACACAGATACGCAGTATTTT.

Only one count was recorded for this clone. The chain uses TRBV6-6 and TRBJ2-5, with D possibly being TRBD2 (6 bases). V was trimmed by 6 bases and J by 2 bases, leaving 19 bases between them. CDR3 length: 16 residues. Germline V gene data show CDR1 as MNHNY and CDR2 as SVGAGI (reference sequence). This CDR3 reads CASSRVGGTGQETQYF. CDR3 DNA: TGTGCCAGCAGCCGTGTCGGGGGAACGGGTCAAGAGACCCAGTACTTC.

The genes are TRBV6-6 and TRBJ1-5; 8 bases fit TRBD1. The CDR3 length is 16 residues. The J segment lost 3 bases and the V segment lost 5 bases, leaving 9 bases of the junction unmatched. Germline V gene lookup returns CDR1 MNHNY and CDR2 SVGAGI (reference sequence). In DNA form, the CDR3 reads TGTGCCAGCAGTCCCGGACAGGGTGAGGACAATCAGCCCCAGCATTTT. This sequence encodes CASSPGQGEDNQPQHF.

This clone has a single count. CDR3 in DNA: TGCGCCAGCAGTCAAACTCGACCGGGACAGGGTAGCCGGTGCACAGATACGCAGTATTTT. Protein product: CASSQTRPGQGSRCTDTQYF. The J gene is TRBJ2-3, the V gene TRBV23-1; the match to TRBD1 covers 9 bases. TRBV23-1 is an ORF; its function is uncertain. V was pared by 2 bases and J by 1 base, with 16 bases of the junction left unmatched. The CDR3 covers 20 residues.

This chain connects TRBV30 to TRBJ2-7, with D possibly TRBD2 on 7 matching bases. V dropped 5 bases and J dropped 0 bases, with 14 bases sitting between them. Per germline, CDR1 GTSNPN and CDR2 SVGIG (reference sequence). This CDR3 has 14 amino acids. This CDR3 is CAWGGGGSSYEQYF. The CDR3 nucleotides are TGTGCCTGGGGAGGGGGGGGGTCCTCCTACGAGCAGTACTTC.

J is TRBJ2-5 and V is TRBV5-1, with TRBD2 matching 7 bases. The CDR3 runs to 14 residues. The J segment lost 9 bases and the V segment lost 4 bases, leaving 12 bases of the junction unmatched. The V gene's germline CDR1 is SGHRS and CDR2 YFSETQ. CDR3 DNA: TGCGCCAGCAGCCGTCCCGACAGCGGGATGGCCCAGTACTTC. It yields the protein CASSRPDSGMAQYF.

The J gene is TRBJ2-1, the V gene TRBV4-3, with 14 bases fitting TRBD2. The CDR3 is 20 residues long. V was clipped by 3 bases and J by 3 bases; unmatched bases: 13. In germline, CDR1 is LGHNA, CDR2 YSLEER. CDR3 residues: CASSHRPGTSGRVDYNEQFF. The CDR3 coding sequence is TGCGCCAGCAGCCATCGTCCCGGGACTAGCGGGAGAGTTGACTACAATGAGCAGTTCTTC.

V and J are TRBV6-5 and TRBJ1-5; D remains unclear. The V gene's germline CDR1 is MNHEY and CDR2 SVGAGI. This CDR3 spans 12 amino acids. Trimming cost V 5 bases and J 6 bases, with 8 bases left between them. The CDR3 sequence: CASSPSGQPQHF. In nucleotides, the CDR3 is TGTGCCAGCAGTCCCTCAGGTCAGCCCCAGCATTTT.

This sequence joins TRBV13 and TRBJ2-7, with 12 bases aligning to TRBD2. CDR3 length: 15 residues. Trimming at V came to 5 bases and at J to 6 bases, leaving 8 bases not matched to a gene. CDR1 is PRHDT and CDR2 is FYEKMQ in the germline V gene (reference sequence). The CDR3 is CASSPLTSGRREQYF. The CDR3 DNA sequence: TGTGCCAGCAGCCCACTAACTAGCGGGAGGCGCGAGCAGTACTTC. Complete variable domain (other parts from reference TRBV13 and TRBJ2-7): AAGVIQSPRHLIKEKRETATLKCYPIPRHDTVYWYQQGPGQDPQFLISFYEKMQSDKGSIPDRFSAQQFSDYHSELNMSSLELGDSALYFCASSPLTSGRREQYFGPGTRLTVT.